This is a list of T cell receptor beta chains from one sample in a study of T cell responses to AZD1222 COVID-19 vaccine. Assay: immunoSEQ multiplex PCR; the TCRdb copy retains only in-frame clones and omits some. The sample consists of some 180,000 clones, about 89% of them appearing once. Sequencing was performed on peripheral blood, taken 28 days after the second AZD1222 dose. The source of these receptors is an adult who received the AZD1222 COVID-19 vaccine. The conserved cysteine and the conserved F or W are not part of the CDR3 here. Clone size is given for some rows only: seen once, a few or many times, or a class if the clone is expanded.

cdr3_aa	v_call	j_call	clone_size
ASSPRGSSGSYEQY	TRBV4-2	TRBJ2-7	NA
ASSSGLNYGYT	TRBV7-9	TRBJ1-2	NA
ASSPAQAGMNTEAF	TRBV18	TRBJ1-1	NA
ASSLSIRGQWGYT	TRBV27	TRBJ1-2	NA
ASSLRQATNEKLF	TRBV7-2	TRBJ1-4	once
ASSTQALAGSYSGNTIY	TRBV19	TRBJ1-3	NA
ATSDLQETKLDPNEQF	TRBV24-1	TRBJ2-1	NA
ASSRDANQPQH	TRBV2	TRBJ1-5	NA
ASSIDSHRADTQY	TRBV5-4	TRBJ2-3	NA
ASSQAGGRFNEQF	TRBV4-1	TRBJ2-1	NA
ATSRDAGNQETQY	TRBV15	TRBJ2-5	NA
ASSPQPGGPGTEAF	TRBV7-3	TRBJ1-1	NA
ASSILGETEAF	TRBV19	TRBJ1-1	NA
SVGGLAGSYEQY	TRBV29-1	TRBJ2-7	NA
ASSVGNRMQSNEKLF	TRBV9	TRBJ1-4	NA
ASQAWDSPLH	TRBV6-6	TRBJ1-6	NA
ASSYYRGQETQY	TRBV6-5	TRBJ2-5	once
SVRSTTNEKLF	TRBV29-1	TRBJ1-4	NA
ASSPGQSTGELF	TRBV18	TRBJ2-2	NA
ASSFTGGTEAF	TRBV7-2	TRBJ1-1	NA
ASSMGTASSYEQY	TRBV19	TRBJ2-7	NA
ASSAYKPGPNYGYT	TRBV27	TRBJ1-2	NA
ASSEASGGAYGYT	TRBV6-1	TRBJ1-2	NA
ASSPGTGETQY	TRBV6-5	TRBJ2-5	NA
ASSLKGLGNTEAF	TRBV4-1	TRBJ1-1	NA
ASSFGPSTLAGNTIY	TRBV5-5	TRBJ1-3	NA
ASSLVSAASPGNEQF	TRBV7-2	TRBJ2-1	NA
ASSLPGNTEAF	TRBV12-3/TRBV12-4	TRBJ1-1	NA
ASKETGNTEAF	TRBV10-2	TRBJ1-1	NA
ASSLISTENEKLF	TRBV5-6	TRBJ1-4	NA
ASSLTGQGVTEAF	TRBV5-1	TRBJ1-1	NA
ASIGSLGAGSYEQY	TRBV21-1	TRBJ2-7	NA
SARDLLWYT	TRBV20-1	TRBJ1-2	NA
AWSPRGAGELF	TRBV30	TRBJ2-2	NA
ASRGQGKASYEQY	TRBV6-5	TRBJ2-7	NA
ASSYFSGSLNEQF	TRBV6-2/TRBV6-3	TRBJ2-1	NA
ASSHSGTAF	TRBV7-9	TRBJ1-1	NA
ASSPQGFQGQPQH	TRBV2	TRBJ1-5	once
ASSKASAPTNEKLF	TRBV21-1	TRBJ1-4	NA
ASRAEYTGELF	TRBV14	TRBJ2-2	NA
ASTGQGGQPQH	TRBV7-9	TRBJ1-5	NA
ASSYTYREHEQF	TRBV6-5	TRBJ2-1	once
ASSRAMGAGNYGYT	TRBV27	TRBJ1-2	NA
ASSSGLAGGQETQY	TRBV5-1	TRBJ2-5	NA
ASSNTWRQPQH	TRBV19	TRBJ1-5	NA